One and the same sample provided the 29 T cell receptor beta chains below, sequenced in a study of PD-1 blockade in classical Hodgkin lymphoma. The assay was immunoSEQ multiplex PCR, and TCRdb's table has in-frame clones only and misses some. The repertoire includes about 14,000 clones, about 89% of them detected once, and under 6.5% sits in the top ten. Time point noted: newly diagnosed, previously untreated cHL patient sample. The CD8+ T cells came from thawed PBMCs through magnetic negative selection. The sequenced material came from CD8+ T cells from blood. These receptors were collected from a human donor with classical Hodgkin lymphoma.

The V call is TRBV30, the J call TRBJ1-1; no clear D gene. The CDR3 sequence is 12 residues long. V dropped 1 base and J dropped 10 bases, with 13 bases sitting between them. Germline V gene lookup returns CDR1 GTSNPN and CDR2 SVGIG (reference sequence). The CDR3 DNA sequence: TGTGCCTGGAGTGGCGGGTACCGACCAGCTTTCTTT. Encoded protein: CAWSGGYRPAFF.

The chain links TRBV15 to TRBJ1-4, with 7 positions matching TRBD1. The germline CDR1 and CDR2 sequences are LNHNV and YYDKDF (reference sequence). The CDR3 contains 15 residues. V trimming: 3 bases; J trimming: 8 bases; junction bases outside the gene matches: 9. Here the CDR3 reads CATSSQTGVEEKLFF. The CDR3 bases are TGTGCCACCAGCAGTCAAACAGGGGTCGAGGAAAAACTGTTTTTT.

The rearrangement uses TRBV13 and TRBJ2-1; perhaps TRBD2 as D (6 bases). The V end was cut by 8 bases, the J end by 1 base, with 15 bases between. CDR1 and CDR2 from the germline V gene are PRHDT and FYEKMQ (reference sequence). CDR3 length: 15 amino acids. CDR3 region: CASGMWGESYNEQFF. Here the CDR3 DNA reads TGTGCCAGCGGAATGTGGGGGGAGTCCTACAATGAGCAGTTCTTC. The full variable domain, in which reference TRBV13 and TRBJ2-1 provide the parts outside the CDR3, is AAGVIQSPRHLIKEKRETATLKCYPIPRHDTVYWYQQGPGQDPQFLISFYEKMQSDKGSIPDRFSAQQFSDYHSELNMSSLELGDSALYFCASGMWGESYNEQFFGPGTRLTVL.

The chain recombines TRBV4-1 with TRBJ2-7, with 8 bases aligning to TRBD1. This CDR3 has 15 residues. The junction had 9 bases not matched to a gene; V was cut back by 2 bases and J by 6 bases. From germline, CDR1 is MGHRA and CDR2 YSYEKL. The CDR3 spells CASSQPGQGRGEQYF. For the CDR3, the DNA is TGCGCCAGCAGCCAACCCGGACAGGGTCGGGGCGAGCAGTACTTC.

Here the CDR3 reads CASSLLRESAGELFF. CDR3 bases: TGTGCCAGCAGCTTACTGCGGGAGTCCGCCGGGGAGCTGTTTTTT. The gene calls are TRBV7-6 and TRBJ2-2, with 7 bases that match TRBD2. The germline CDR1 and CDR2 sequences are SGHVS and FNYEAQ. The CDR3 has 15 amino acids. The V gene end was trimmed by 2 bases and the J gene end by 6 bases; junction bases not matched to a gene: 6. The variable domain in full, completed from reference TRBV7-6 and TRBJ2-2, reads GAGVSQSPRYKVTKRGQDVALRCDPISGHVSLYWYRQALGQGPEFLTYFNYEAQQDKSGLPNDRFSAERPEGSISTLTIQRTEQRDSAMYRCASSLLRESAGELFFGEGSRLTVL.

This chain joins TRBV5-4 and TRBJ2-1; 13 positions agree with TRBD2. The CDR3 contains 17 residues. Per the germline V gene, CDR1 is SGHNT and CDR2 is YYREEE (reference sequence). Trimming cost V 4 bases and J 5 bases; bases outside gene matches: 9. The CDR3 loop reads CASSILAGGLKNNEQFF. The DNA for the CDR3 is TGTGCCAGCAGCATACTAGCGGGAGGGCTTAAAAACAATGAGCAGTTCTTC.

The CDR3 DNA follows: TGTGCCAGCATTAGTCTAGCGGGCTTATCCTACGAGCAGTACGTC. Translation gives CASISLAGLSYEQYV. The chain couples TRBV7-3 to TRBJ2-7; TRBD2 matches 8 bases. The CDR3 loop spans 15 amino acids. V gave up 7 bases and J gave up 1 base; unmatched junction bases: 9. Germline CDR1 is SGHTA and CDR2 is FQGTGA.

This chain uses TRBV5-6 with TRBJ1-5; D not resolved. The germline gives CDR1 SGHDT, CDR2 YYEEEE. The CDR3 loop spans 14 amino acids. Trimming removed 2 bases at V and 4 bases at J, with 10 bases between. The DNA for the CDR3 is TGTGCCAGCAGCTTCGGGCTAGGGAATCAGCCCCAGCATTTT. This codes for CASSFGLGNQPQHF.

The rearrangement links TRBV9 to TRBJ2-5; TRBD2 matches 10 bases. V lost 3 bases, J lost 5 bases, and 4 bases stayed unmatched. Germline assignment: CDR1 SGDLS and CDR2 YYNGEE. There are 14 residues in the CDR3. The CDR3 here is CASSASGREETQYF. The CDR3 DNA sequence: TGTGCCAGCAGCGCGAGCGGGAGGGAGGAGACCCAGTACTTC.

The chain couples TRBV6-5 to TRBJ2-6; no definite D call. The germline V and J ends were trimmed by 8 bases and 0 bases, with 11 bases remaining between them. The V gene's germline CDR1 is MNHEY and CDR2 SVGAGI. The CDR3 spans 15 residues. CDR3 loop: CASSTGDSGANVLTF. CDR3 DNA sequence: TGTGCCAGCTCCACGGGTGACTCTGGGGCCAACGTCCTGACTTTC.

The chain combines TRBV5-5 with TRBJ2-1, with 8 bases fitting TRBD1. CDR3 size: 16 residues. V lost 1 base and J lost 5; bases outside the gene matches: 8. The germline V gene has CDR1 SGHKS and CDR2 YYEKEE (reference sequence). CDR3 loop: CASSLIVGDRHNEQFF. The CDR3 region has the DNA TGTGCCAGCAGCTTGATCGTCGGGGACAGGCACAATGAGCAGTTCTTC.

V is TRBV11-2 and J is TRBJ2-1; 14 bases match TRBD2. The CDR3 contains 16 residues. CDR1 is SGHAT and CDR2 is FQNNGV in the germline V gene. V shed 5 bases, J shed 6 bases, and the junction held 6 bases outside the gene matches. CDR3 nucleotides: TGTGCCAGCAGCGCCCCCGGGACTAGCGGGGGCAATGAGCAGTTCTTC. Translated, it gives CASSAPGTSGGNEQFF.

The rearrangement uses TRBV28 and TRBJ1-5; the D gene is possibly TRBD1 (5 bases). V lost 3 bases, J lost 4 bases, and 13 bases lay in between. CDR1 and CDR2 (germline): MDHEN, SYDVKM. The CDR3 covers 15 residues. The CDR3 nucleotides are TGTGCCAGCAGTTTCCCGGACACTCCGAATCAGCCCCAGCATTTT. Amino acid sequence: CASSFPDTPNQPQHF. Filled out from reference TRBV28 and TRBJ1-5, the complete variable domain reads DVKVTQSSRYLVKRTGEKVFLECVQDMDHENMFWYRQDPGLGLRLIYFSYDVKMKEKGDIPEGYSVSREKKERFSLILESASTNQTSMYLCASSFPDTPNQPQHFGDGTRLSIL.

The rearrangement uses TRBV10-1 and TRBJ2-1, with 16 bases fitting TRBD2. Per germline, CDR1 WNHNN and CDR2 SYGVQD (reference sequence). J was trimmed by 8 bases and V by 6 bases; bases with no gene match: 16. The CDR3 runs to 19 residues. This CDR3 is CASSDGTSGRARFPDEQFF. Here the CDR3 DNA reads TGCGCCAGCAGCGATGGGACTAGCGGGAGGGCCAGGTTTCCGGATGAGCAGTTCTTC.

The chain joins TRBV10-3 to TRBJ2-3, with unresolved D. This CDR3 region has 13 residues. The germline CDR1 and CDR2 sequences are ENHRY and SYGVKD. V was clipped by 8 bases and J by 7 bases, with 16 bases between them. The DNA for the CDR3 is TGTGCCATCCGGAGTAGGGCCCGGTATACGCAGTATTTT. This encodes CAIRSRARYTQYF.

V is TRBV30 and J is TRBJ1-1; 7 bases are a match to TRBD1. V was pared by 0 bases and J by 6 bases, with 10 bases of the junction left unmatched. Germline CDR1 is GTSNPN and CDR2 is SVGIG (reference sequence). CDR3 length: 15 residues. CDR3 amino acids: CAWSVPRRGFAEAFF. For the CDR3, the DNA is TGTGCCTGGAGTGTTCCTCGCAGGGGGTTCGCTGAAGCTTTCTTT.

In nucleotides, the CDR3 is TGTGCCAGCAGCTTAGCTGGGGAGACCCAGTACTTC. Encoded protein: CASSLAGETQYF. The rearrangement links TRBV7-9 to TRBJ2-5; D is unclear. This CDR3 contains 12 residues. V was pared by 0 bases and J by 5 bases, with 4 bases between. Germline CDR1 reads SEHNR; CDR2 reads FQNEAQ (reference sequence).

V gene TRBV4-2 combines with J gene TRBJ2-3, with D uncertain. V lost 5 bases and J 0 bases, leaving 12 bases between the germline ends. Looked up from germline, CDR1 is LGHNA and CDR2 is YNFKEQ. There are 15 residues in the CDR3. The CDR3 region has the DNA TGTGCCAGCAGCGAAAGTGTAGGTAGCACAGATACGCAGTATTTT. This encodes CASSESVGSTDTQYF.

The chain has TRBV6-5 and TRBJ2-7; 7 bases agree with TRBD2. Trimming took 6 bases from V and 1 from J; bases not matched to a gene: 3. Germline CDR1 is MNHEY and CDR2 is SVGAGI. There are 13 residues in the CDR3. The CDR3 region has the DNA TGTGCCAGCAGCCCCGGGGGGTCCTACGAGCAGTACGTC. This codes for CASSPGGSYEQYV.

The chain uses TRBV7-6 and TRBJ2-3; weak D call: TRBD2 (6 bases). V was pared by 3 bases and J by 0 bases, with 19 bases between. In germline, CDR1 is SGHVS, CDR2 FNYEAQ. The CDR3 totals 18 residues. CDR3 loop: CASSFGTGALYSTDTQYF. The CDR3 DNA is TGTGCCAGCAGCTTTGGCACGGGAGCCCTCTATAGCACAGATACGCAGTATTTT.

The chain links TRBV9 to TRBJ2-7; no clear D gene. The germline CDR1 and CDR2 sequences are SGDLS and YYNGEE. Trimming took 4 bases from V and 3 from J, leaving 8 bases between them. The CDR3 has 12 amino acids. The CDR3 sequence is CASSPTGYEQYF. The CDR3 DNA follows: TGTGCCAGCAGCCCAACCGGCTACGAGCAGTACTTC. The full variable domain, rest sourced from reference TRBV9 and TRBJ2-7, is DSGVTQTPKHLITATGQRVTLRCSPRSGDLSVYWYQQSLDQGLQFLIQYYNGEERAKGNILERFSAQQFPDLHSELNLSSLELGDSALYFCASSPTGYEQYFGPGTRLTVT.

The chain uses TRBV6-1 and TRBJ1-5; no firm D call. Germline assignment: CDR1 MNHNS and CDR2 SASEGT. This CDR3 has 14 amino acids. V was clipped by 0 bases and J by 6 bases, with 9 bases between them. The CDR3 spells CASSEAPESQPQHF. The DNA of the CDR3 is TGTGCCAGCAGTGAAGCGCCCGAGAGTCAGCCCCAGCATTTT.

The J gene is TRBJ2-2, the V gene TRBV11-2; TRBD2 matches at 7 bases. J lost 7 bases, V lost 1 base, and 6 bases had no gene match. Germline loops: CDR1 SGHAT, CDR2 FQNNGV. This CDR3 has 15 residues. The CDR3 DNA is TGTGCCAGCAGCTTAGGTTCGGGGGGAATCGGGGAGCTGTTTTTT. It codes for CASSLGSGGIGELFF.

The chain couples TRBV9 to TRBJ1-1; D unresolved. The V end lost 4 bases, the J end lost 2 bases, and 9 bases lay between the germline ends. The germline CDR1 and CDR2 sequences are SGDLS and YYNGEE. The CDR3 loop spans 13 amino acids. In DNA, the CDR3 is TGTGCCAGCAGCCCTGGAGGAAACACTGAAGCTTTCTTT. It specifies CASSPGGNTEAFF.

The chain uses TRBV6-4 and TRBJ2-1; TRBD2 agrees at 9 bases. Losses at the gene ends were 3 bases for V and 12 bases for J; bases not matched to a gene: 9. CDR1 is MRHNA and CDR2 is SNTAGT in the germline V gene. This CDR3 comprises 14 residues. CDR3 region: CASSEEAGGGGQFF. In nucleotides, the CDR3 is TGTGCCAGCAGTGAAGAAGCGGGAGGAGGGGGGCAGTTCTTC.

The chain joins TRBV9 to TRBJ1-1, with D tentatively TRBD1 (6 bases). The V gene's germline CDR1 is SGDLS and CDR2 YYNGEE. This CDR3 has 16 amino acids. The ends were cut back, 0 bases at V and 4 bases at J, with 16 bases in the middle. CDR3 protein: CASSVGGGSLGTEAFF. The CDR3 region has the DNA TGTGCCAGCAGCGTAGGGGGGGGCTCCCTTGGCACTGAAGCTTTCTTT. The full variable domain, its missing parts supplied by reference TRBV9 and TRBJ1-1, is DSGVTQTPKHLITATGQRVTLRCSPRSGDLSVYWYQQSLDQGLQFLIQYYNGEERAKGNILERFSAQQFPDLHSELNLSSLELGDSALYFCASSVGGGSLGTEAFFGQGTRLTVV.

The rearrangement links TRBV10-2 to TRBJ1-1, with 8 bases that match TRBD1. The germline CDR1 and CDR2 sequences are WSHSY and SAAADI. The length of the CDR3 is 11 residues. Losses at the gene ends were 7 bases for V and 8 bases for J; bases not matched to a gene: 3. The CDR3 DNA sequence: TGCGCCAGCAATCAGGGGGCGGAAGCTTTCTTT. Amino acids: CASNQGAEAFF.

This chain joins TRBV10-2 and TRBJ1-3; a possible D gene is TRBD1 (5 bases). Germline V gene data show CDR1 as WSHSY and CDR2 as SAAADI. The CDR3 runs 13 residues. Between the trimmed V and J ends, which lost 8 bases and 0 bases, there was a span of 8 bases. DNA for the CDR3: TGCGCCAGCGGGGGTTACTCTGGAAACACCATATATTTT. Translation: CASGGYSGNTIYF.

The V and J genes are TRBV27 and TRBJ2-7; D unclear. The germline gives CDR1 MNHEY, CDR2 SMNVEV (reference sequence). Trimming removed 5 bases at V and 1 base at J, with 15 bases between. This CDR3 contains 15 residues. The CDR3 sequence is CASSVLADLSYEQYF. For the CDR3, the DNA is TGTGCCAGCAGTGTATTGGCGGATCTGTCCTACGAGCAGTACTTC.